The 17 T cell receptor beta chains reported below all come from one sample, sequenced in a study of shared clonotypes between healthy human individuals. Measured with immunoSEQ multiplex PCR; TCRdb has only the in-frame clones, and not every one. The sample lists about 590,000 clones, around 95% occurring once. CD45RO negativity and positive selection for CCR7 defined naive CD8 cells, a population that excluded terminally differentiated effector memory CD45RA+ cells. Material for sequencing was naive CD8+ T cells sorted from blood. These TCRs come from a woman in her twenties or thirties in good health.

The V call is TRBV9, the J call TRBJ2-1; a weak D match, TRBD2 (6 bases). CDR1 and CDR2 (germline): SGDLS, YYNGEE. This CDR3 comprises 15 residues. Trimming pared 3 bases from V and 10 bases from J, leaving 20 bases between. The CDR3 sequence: CASSAGLSHTWEQFF. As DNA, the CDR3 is TGTGCCAGCAGCGCGGGACTCTCCCATACCTGGGAGCAGTTCTTC.

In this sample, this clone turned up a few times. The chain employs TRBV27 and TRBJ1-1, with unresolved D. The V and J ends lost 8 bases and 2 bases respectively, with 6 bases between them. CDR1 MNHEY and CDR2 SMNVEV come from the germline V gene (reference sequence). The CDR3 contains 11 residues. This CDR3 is CASGLNTEAFF. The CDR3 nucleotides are TGTGCCAGCGGCCTAAACACTGAAGCTTTCTTT.

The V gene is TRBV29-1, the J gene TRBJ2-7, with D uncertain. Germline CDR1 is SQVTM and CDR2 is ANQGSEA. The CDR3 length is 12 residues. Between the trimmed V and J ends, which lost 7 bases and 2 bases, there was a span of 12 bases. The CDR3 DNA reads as TGCAGCGCCTACGACAAACCCTACGAGCAGTACTTC. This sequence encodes CSAYDKPYEQYF.

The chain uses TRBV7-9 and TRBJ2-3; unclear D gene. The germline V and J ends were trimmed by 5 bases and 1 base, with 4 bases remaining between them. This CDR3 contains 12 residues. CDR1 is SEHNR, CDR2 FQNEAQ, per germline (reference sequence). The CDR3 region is CASSRGTDTQYF. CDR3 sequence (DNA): TGTGCCAGCAGCCGAGGCACAGATACGCAGTATTTT. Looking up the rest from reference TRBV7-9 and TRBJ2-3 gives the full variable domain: DTGVSQNPRHKITKRGQNVTFRCDPISEHNRLYWYRQTLGQGPEFLTYFQNEAQLEKSRLLSDRFSAERPKGSFSTLEIQRTEQGDSAMYLCASSRGTDTQYFGPGTRLTVL.

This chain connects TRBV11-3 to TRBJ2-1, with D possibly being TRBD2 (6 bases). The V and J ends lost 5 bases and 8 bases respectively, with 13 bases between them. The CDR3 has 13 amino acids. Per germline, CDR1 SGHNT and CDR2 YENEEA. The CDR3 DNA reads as TGTGCCAGCAGCGCGGGACTCCGGCATGAGCAGTTCTTC. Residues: CASSAGLRHEQFF.

DNA of the CDR3: TGTGCCAGCAGTTTTTCCACAGGGGAGCAGTACTTC. Translated, it gives CASSFSTGEQYF. The J gene is TRBJ2-7, the V gene TRBV28; tentatively, D is TRBD1 (6 bases). The CDR3 is 12 residues long. The germline gives CDR1 MDHEN, CDR2 SYDVKM. V lost 3 bases and J lost 7, with 10 bases in between.

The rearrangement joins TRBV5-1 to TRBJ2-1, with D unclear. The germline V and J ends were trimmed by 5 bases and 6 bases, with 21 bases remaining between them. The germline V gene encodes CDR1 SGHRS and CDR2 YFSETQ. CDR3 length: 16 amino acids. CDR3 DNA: TGCGCCAGCAGTCGACGTTACGGGTTGCTGGGCAATGAGCAGTTCTTC. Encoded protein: CASSRRYGLLGNEQFF.

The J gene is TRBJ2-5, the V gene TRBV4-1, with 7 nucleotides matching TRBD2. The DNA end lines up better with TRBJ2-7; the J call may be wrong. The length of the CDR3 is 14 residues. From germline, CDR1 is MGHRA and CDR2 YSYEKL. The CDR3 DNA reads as TGCGCCAGCAGCCACGGACTAGGAGCCTACGAGCAGTACTTC. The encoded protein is CASSHGLGAYEQYF.

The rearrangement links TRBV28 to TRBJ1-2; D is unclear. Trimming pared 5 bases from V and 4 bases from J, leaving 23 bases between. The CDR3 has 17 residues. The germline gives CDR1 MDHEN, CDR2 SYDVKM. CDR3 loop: CASSIAEELGKIYGYTF. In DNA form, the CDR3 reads TGTGCCAGCAGTATCGCGGAAGAACTGGGAAAGATCTATGGCTACACCTTC.

The CDR3 nucleotides are TGTGCCAGCAGCTTTAGCGGGAGCTCCTACGAGCAGTACTTC. Amino acid sequence: CASSFSGSSYEQYF. The rearrangement joins TRBV7-6 to TRBJ2-7, with 9 positions matching TRBD2. Per germline, CDR1 SGHVS and CDR2 FNYEAQ. The CDR3 runs to 14 residues. After removal of 3 bases from V and 0 bases from J, the junction contained 0 bases not matched to a gene. The full variable domain, with the rest looked up from reference TRBV7-6 and TRBJ2-7, is GAGVSQSPRYKVTKRGQDVALRCDPISGHVSLYWYRQALGQGPEFLTYFNYEAQQDKSGLPNDRFSAERPEGSISTLTIQRTEQRDSAMYRCASSFSGSSYEQYFGPGTRLTVT.

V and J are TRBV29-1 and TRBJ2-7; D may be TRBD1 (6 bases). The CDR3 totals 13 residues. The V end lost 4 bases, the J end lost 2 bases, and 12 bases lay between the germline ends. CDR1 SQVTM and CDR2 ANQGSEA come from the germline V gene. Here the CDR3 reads CSVGSGDTYEQYF. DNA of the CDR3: TGCAGCGTTGGGTCTGGGGACACCTACGAGCAGTACTTC.

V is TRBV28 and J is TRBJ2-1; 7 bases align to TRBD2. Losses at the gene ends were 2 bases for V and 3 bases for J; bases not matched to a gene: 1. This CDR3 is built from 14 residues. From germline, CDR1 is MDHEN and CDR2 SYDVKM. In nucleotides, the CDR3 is TGTGCCAGCAGTTTACTAGCGGACTACAATGAGCAGTTCTTC. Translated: CASSLLADYNEQFF.

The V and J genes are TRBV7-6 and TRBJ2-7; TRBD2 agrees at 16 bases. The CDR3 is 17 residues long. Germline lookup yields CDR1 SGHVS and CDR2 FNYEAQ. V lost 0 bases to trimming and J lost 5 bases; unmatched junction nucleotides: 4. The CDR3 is CASSLAGLAGGLHEQYF. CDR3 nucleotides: TGTGCCAGCAGCTTAGCGGGACTAGCGGGAGGGCTACACGAGCAGTACTTC.

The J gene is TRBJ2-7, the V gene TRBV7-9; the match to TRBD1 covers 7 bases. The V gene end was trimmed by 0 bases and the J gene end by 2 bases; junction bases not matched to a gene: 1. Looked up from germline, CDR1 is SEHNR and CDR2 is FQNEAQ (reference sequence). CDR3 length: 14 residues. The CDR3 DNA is TGTGCCAGCAGCTTAGCCGGACAGGCCTACGAGCAGTACTTC. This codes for CASSLAGQAYEQYF.

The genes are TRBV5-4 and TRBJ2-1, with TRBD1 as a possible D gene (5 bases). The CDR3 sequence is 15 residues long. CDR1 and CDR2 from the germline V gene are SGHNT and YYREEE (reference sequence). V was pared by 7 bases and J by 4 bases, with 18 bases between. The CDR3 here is CASAETGDVYNEQFF. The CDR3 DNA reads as TGTGCCAGCGCCGAAACAGGTGACGTTTACAATGAGCAGTTCTTC.

The CDR3 protein is CASSFGNIQYF. CDR3 DNA sequence: TGTGCCAGCAGTTTTGGTAACATTCAGTACTTC. The genes are TRBV28 and TRBJ2-4; D gene unclear. V lost 3 bases and J 7 bases, leaving 4 bases between the germline ends. The CDR3 covers 11 residues. Looked up from germline, CDR1 is MDHEN and CDR2 is SYDVKM. Full variable domain (missing parts from reference TRBV28 and TRBJ2-4): DVKVTQSSRYLVKRTGEKVFLECVQDMDHENMFWYRQDPGLGLRLIYFSYDVKMKEKGDIPEGYSVSREKKERFSLILESASTNQTSMYLCASSFGNIQYFGAGTRLSVL.

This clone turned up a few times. The CDR3 DNA sequence: TGTGCCAGCAGGGAAGTCGGTTCCACTGAAGCTTTCTTT. Amino acids: CASREVGSTEAFF. The rearrangement uses TRBV9 and TRBJ1-1; D uncertain. V was pared by 5 bases and J by 4 bases, with 12 bases between. This CDR3 has 13 residues. Germline V lookup: CDR1 SGDLS, CDR2 YYNGEE.